These 22 T cell receptor beta chains originate from one sample sequenced in a study of cytomegalovirus exposure and HLA in healthy donors. Primers for the PCR totalled 60 Vbeta and 13 Jbeta. Some clones are missing from TCRdb's copy, which holds only in-frame ones; the method was immunoSEQ multiplex PCR. The sample includes 150,000 to 200,000 clones, about 69% of them seen just once. The sequencing input was PBMCs. These receptors originate from a male donor in good health and CMV-seronegative.

This clone has more than one count but fewer than ten. This rearrangement joins TRBV6-6 to TRBJ1-1; TRBD1 is a possible D gene (6 bases). V dropped 6 bases and J dropped 1 base, with 12 bases sitting between them. The CDR3 runs to 14 residues. CDR1 and CDR2 (germline): MNHNY, SVGAGI (reference sequence). The CDR3 DNA follows: TGTGCCAGCAGCCGGGACACAAGGAACACTGAAGCTTTCTTT. This translates into CASSRDTRNTEAFF.

The rearrangement joins TRBV28 to TRBJ1-5; 10 nucleotides match TRBD1. Trimming at V came to 4 bases and at J to 4 bases, leaving 7 bases not matched to a gene. This CDR3 contains 16 residues. The germline gives CDR1 MDHEN, CDR2 SYDVKM. DNA of the CDR3: TGTGCCAGCAGTTCCTGGGACAGGGGTCGGAATCAGCCCCAGCATTTT. Amino acid sequence: CASSSWDRGRNQPQHF.

The V gene is TRBV7-3, the J gene TRBJ1-3; no definite D call. Trimming removed 1 base from V and 1 base from J, with 8 bases in between. CDR1 and CDR2 from the germline V gene are SGHTA and FQGTGA. The CDR3 spans 15 residues. The CDR3 region is CASSLSSGSGNTIYF. The CDR3 nucleotides are TGTGCCAGCAGCTTAAGTTCAGGATCTGGAAACACCATATATTTT.

This clone was picked up one time. The V and J genes are TRBV2 and TRBJ1-1; D ambiguous. This CDR3 region has 14 residues. Germline loops: CDR1 SNHLY, CDR2 FYNNEI. Trimming took off 0 bases at V and 7 bases at J, with 12 bases between the two ends. In DNA form, the CDR3 reads TGTGCCAGCAGTGAAGCGCTTCGTGGCGGTGAAGCTTTCTTT. This translates into CASSEALRGGEAFF.

The chain uses TRBV7-3 and TRBJ2-5; 7 bases are a match to TRBD1. V lost 4 bases, J lost 5 bases, and 7 bases stayed unmatched. From germline, CDR1 is SGHTA and CDR2 FQGTGA. This CDR3 is 14 amino acids long. The CDR3 loop is CASSSTGNSETQYF. The CDR3 DNA reads as TGTGCCAGCAGCTCGACAGGGAACTCCGAGACCCAGTACTTC. Full variable domain (outside the CDR3, taken from reference TRBV7-3 and TRBJ2-5): GAGVSQTPSNKVTEKGKYVELRCDPISGHTALYWYRQSLGQGPEFLIYFQGTGAADDSGLPNDRFFAVRPEGSVSTLKIQRTERGDSAVYLCASSSTGNSETQYFGPGTRLLVL.

This clone was observed a few times. This sequence joins TRBV4-2 and TRBJ1-2, with D uncertain. The V gene's germline CDR1 is LGHNA and CDR2 YNFKEQ. The ends were cut back, 1 base at V and 8 bases at J, with 14 bases in the middle. The CDR3 length is 14 residues. The CDR3 sequence is CASSQVSETLGYTF. The DNA of the CDR3 is TGTGCCAGCAGCCAAGTCTCAGAAACGTTAGGCTACACCTTC.

The rearrangement joins TRBV19 to TRBJ2-1; 13 nucleotides align to TRBD2. The CDR3 totals 14 residues. Germline trimming cut 10 bases from V and 8 bases from J; bases unmatched to any gene: 8. The V gene's germline CDR1 is LNHDA and CDR2 SQIVND (reference sequence). This CDR3 reads CAKKTSGRDDEQFF. Written as DNA, the CDR3 is TGTGCCAAAAAAACTAGCGGGAGGGACGATGAGCAGTTCTTC.

This chain connects TRBV7-8 to TRBJ2-2; 7 nucleotides agree with TRBD2. Germline CDR1 and CDR2: SGHVS and FQNEAQ. The length of the CDR3 is 18 residues. V was clipped by 2 bases and J by 7 bases; unmatched bases: 16. CDR3 sequence: CASSLSLAGGSSNGELFF. The DNA for the CDR3 is TGTGCCAGCAGCTTATCCTTAGCTGGCGGGAGTAGTAACGGGGAGCTGTTTTTT.

In nucleotides, the CDR3 is TGTGCCAGTAGTATGGCCCTTCTGACCGGGGAGCTGTTTTTT. Translating it yields CASSMALLTGELFF. V gene TRBV19 combines with J gene TRBJ2-2, with D uncertain. There are 14 residues in the CDR3. Germline V CDR1 and CDR2: LNHDA, SQIVND (reference sequence). V gave up 3 bases and J gave up 5 bases, with 10 bases separating them.

As DNA, the CDR3 is TGTGCCAGCAGGGGACTAGCGGCCTACTCAGATACGCAGTATTTT. Translation gives CASRGLAAYSDTQYF. The rearrangement uses TRBV6-1 and TRBJ2-3; 11 nucleotides match TRBD2. Per germline, CDR1 MNHNS and CDR2 SASEGT. V shed 6 bases, J shed 4 bases, and the junction held 6 bases outside the gene matches. The length of the CDR3 is 15 residues.

The V call is TRBV4-2, the J call TRBJ2-7; D is possibly TRBD1 (5 bases). V lost 0 bases and J lost 2, with 8 bases in between. Germline CDR1 and CDR2: LGHNA and YNFKEQ. This CDR3 is 14 amino acids long. The CDR3 region is CASSQEGRAYEQYF. CDR3 nucleotide sequence: TGTGCCAGCAGCCAAGAGGGCAGGGCCTACGAGCAGTACTTC.

Comment on this clone: In the same sample, other DNA sequences code for this CDR3. The gene calls are TRBV5-8 and TRBJ1-5; 7 bases are shared with TRBD1. Germline V lookup: CDR1 SGHTS, CDR2 YDEGEE. This CDR3 has 15 amino acids. The V and J ends lost 7 bases and 0 bases, in that order; junction bases with no gene match: 7. CDR3: CASSRQGYSNQPQHF. The DNA for the CDR3 is TGTGCCAGCTCGCGACAGGGCTATAGCAATCAGCCCCAGCATTTT.

This clone was counted between two and nine times. This chain links TRBV12-5 with TRBJ2-1; D is perhaps TRBD1 (5 bases). The germline V and J ends were trimmed by 3 bases and 6 bases, with 9 bases remaining between them. The V gene's germline CDR1 is LGHNT and CDR2 FRNRAP. There are 13 residues in the CDR3. The DNA of the CDR3 is TGTGCTAGTGGTTTCGACAGATCCAATGAGCAGTTCTTC. Translated: CASGFDRSNEQFF.

V and J are TRBV6-6 and TRBJ1-4; 8 positions agree with TRBD1. The J segment lost 14 bases and the V segment lost 5 bases, leaving 16 bases of the junction unmatched. Germline V gene sequence: CDR1 MNHNY, CDR2 SVGAGI (reference sequence). The CDR3 sequence is 15 residues long. CDR3 sequence: CASSPPRDRQLALFF. CDR3 in DNA: TGTGCCAGCAGTCCGCCCAGGGACAGGCAGTTGGCGCTGTTTTTT.

This rearrangement joins TRBV19 to TRBJ2-3; TRBD2 aligns across 7 bases. J lost 1 base, V lost 7 bases, and 5 bases had no gene match. Germline CDR1 and CDR2: LNHDA and SQIVND (reference sequence). The CDR3 sequence is 14 residues long. CDR3: CASKREGRTDTQYF. The CDR3 DNA reads as TGTGCCAGTAAGAGGGAGGGGCGCACAGATACGCAGTATTTT.

The chain joins TRBV7-9 to TRBJ2-4, with 12 bases aligning to TRBD1. The CDR3 spans 18 residues. Trimming took 2 bases from V and 12 from J; bases not matched to a gene: 17. The germline V gene encodes CDR1 SEHNR and CDR2 FQNEAQ (reference sequence). The CDR3 DNA follows: TGTGCCAGCAGCTTAACCGGAGCCGGGACAGGGGGCCCTAGGCGTCAGTACTTC. Translating it yields CASSLTGAGTGGPRRQYF.

Comments on this clone: The same CDR3 arises from other DNA sequences in this sample as well. The V gene is TRBV27, the J gene TRBJ1-5; possibly TRBD1 for D (5 bases). Trimming removed 2 bases at V and 5 bases at J, with 7 bases between. The germline V gene encodes CDR1 MNHEY and CDR2 SMNVEV (reference sequence). The CDR3 has 13 amino acids. The CDR3 DNA reads TGTGCCAGCAGTTTAGCCAGGGATCAGCCCCAGCATTTT. Its translation: CASSLARDQPQHF.

The chain links TRBV9 to TRBJ2-6; D gene uncertain. This CDR3 is built from 14 residues. The germline gives CDR1 SGDLS, CDR2 YYNGEE. V was clipped by 0 bases and J by 3 bases, with 4 bases between them. This CDR3 reads CASSVVGGANVLTF. CDR3 DNA: TGTGCCAGCAGCGTAGTCGGTGGGGCCAACGTCCTGACTTTC.

The V call is TRBV25-1, the J call TRBJ2-7; TRBD1 is a possible D gene (5 bases). CDR3 length: 14 amino acids. CDR1 MGHDK and CDR2 SYGVNS come from the germline V gene. Between the trimmed V and J ends, which lost 5 bases and 3 bases, there was a span of 14 bases. The CDR3 DNA follows: TGTGCCAGCAGTAGACCCGGACAAGACTACGAGCAGTACTTC. This encodes CASSRPGQDYEQYF.

The table lists this clone with a count of one. This rearrangement joins TRBV7-3 to TRBJ2-2; D is perhaps TRBD2 (6 bases). The germline V and J ends were trimmed by 2 bases and 0 bases, with 10 bases remaining between them. The CDR3 extends over 16 amino acids. Germline CDR1 SGHTA, CDR2 FQGTGA. The CDR3: CASSLYGGANTGELFF. In nucleotides, the CDR3 is TGTGCCAGCAGCTTATATGGCGGGGCGAACACCGGGGAGCTGTTTTTT.

The V and J genes are TRBV5-6 and TRBJ2-1, with 8 bases lining up with TRBD2. With 2 bases clipped from V and 6 bases from J, the junction kept 4 bases outside the gene matches. Germline CDR1 reads SGHDT; CDR2 reads YYEEEE. The CDR3 loop spans 14 amino acids. DNA of the CDR3: TGTGCCAGCAGCTTAGGGACTAGGACCAATGAGCAGTTCTTC. Its translation: CASSLGTRTNEQFF.

This clone is a singleton in its sample. This chain uses TRBV7-2 with TRBJ1-1; 8 positions agree with TRBD1. V was pared by 3 bases and J by 3 bases, with 3 bases of the junction left unmatched. This CDR3 contains 14 residues. The germline V gene encodes CDR1 SGHTA and CDR2 FQGNSA. Here the CDR3 reads CASSFLQGDTEAFF. The CDR3 DNA reads as TGTGCCAGCAGCTTCCTACAGGGGGACACTGAAGCTTTCTTT.